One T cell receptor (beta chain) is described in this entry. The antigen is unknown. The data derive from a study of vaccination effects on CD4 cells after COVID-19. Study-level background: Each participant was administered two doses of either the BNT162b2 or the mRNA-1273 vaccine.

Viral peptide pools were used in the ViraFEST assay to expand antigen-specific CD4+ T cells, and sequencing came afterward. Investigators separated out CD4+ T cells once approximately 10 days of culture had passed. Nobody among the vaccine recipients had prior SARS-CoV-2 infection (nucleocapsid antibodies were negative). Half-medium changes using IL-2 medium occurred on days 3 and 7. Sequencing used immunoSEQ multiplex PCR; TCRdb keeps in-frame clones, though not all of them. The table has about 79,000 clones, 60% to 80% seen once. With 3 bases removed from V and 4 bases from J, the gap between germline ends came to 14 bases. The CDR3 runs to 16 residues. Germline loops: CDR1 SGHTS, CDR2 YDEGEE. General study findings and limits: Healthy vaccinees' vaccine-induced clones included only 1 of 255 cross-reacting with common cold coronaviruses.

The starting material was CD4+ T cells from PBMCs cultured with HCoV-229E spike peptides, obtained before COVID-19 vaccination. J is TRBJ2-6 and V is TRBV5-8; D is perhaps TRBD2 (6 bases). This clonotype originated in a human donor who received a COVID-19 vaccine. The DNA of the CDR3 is TGTGCCAGCAGCTACACCCGGGGGTCAGGGGCCAACGTCCTGACTTTC. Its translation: CASSYTRGSGANVLTF. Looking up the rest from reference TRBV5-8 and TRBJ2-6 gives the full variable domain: EAGVTQSPTHLIKTRGQQATLRCSPISGHTSVYWYQQALGLGLQFLLWYDEGEERNRGNFPPRFSGRQFPNYSSELNVNALELEDSALYLCASSYTRGSGANVLTFGAGSRLTVL.